One sample yielded the 10 T cell receptor beta chains listed below, sequenced in a study of blood T cell repertoires in COVID-19. Sequencing was performed with immunoSEQ multiplex PCR; in TCRdb, only in-frame clones are kept and a portion is missing. Of about 130,000 clones listed, 70% to 80% are singletons. The sample consisted of peripheral blood. All receptors come from a man in his forties with active or convalescent COVID-19.

This chain joins TRBV3-1 (or the pseudogene TRBV3-2) and TRBJ2-1; D may be TRBD2 (6 bases). The germline V gene has CDR1 LGHDT and CDR2 YNNKEL (reference sequence). V lost 4 bases to trimming and J lost 9 bases, with 19 bases between them. The CDR3 spans 15 residues. CDR3 bases: TGTGCCAGCAGCCCGGGACTCCTGGGGGTCCTTGAGCAGTTCTTC. The encoded protein is CASSPGLLGVLEQFF.

The V call is TRBV10-3, the J call TRBJ1-3; D gene ambiguous. The CDR3 totals 17 residues. Germline V gene lookup returns CDR1 ENHRY and CDR2 SYGVKD. The V end lost 2 bases, the J end lost 4 bases, and 18 bases lay between the germline ends. The CDR3 DNA sequence: TGTGCCATCAGTGAGCGATGGTCCCAAGCGATCGGAAACACCATATATTTT. It encodes CAISERWSQAIGNTIYF.

This clone was seen a single time. V usage is TRBV5-1 and J usage is TRBJ1-4, with TRBD1 matching over 7 bases. Per germline, CDR1 SGHRS and CDR2 YFSETQ. V lost 4 bases to trimming and J lost 2 bases; unmatched junction nucleotides: 11. This CDR3 spans 17 amino acids. CDR3 in DNA: TGCGCCAGCAGCCCGGGAGGGGGCGCCGGGACTAATGAAAAACTGTTTTTT. This translates into CASSPGGGAGTNEKLFF. Filled out from reference TRBV5-1 and TRBJ1-4, the complete variable domain reads KAGVTQTPRYLIKTRGQQVTLSCSPISGHRSVSWYQQTPGQGLQFLFEYFSETQRNKGNFPGRFSGRQFSNSRSEMNVSTLELGDSALYLCASSPGGGAGTNEKLFFGSGTQLSVL.

CDR3 sequence reads: CATSDGSPYNEQFF. CDR3 nucleotide sequence: TGTGCCACCAGTGACGGGTCCCCCTACAATGAGCAGTTCTTC. The chain combines TRBV24-1 with TRBJ2-1; no definite D call. This CDR3 contains 14 residues. Trimming took 4 bases from V and 2 from J, leaving 8 bases between them. Germline lookup yields CDR1 KGHDR and CDR2 SFDVKD.

DNA for the CDR3: TGTGCCAGCAGTTACCCGGGGGGGCCGTCTGATGAGCAGTTCTTC. The encoded protein is CASSYPGGPSDEQFF. J is TRBJ2-1 and V is TRBV6-5, with 8 bases that match TRBD2. With V trimmed by 2 bases and J by 8 bases, 8 bases remained unmatched. Germline CDR1 MNHEY, CDR2 SVGAGI. The CDR3 runs to 15 residues.

The J gene is TRBJ2-1, the V gene TRBV6-5, with 7 bases identical to TRBD1. The germline CDR1 and CDR2 sequences are MNHEY and SVGAGI. The CDR3 consists of 12 residues. V gave up 8 bases and J gave up 7 bases; unmatched junction bases: 5. The CDR3 nucleotides read TGTGCCAGCGAAGACAGGGTTAATGAGCAGTTCTTC. Translating it yields CASEDRVNEQFF.

This chain connects TRBV18 to TRBJ2-7, with 8 bases matching TRBD1. After removal of 6 bases from V and 2 bases from J, the junction contained 3 bases not matched to a gene. CDR3 length equals 13 residues. CDR1 and CDR2 from the germline V gene are KGHSH and LQKENI. The CDR3 bases are TGTGCCAGCTCGCGGACAGGGACCTACGAGCAGTACTTC. Encoded protein: CASSRTGTYEQYF.

The chain uses TRBV28 and TRBJ2-3; 13 nucleotides match TRBD2. The V gene's germline CDR1 is MDHEN and CDR2 SYDVKM. The V segment lost 4 bases and the J segment 1 base; nucleotides outside the gene matches: 5. The CDR3 contains 17 residues. Written as DNA, the CDR3 is TGTGCCAGCAGTTCACGACTAGCGGGGGGCGGCACAGATACGCAGTATTTT. Its translation is CASSSRLAGGGTDTQYF.

DNA for the CDR3: TGCGCCAGCAGGAGGACTATTAGCACCGGGGAGCTGTTTTTT. Protein product: CASRRTISTGELFF. The chain recombines TRBV5-1 with TRBJ2-2, with D maybe TRBD2 (6 bases). The CDR3 contains 14 residues. Germline V gene sequence: CDR1 SGHRS, CDR2 YFSETQ. Trimming took 5 bases from V and 4 from J, leaving 12 bases between them.

The V gene is TRBV5-4, the J gene TRBJ1-3, with D hard to call. V lost 5 bases to trimming and J lost 2 bases, with 11 bases between them. The CDR3 loop spans 14 amino acids. Germline CDR1 is SGHNT and CDR2 is YYREEE (reference sequence). The CDR3 here is CASRGESAGNTIYF. The CDR3 DNA follows: TGTGCCAGCAGGGGCGAGTCGGCTGGAAACACCATATATTTT.